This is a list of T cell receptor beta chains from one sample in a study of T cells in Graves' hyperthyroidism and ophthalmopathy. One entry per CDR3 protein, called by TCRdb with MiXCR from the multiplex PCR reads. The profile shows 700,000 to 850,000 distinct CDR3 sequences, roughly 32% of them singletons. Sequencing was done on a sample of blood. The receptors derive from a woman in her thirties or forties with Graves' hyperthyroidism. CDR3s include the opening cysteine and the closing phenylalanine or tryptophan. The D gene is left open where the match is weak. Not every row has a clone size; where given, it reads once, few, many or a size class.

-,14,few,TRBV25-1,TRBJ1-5,TGTGCCAGCAGTTTCGGGGACGGCAATCAGCCCCAGCATTTT,CASSFGDGNQPQHF
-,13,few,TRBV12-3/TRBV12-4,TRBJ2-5,TGTGCCAGCAGTTACATGTCTCAAGAGACCCAGTACTTC,CASSYMSQETQYF
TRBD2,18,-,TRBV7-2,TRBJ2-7,TGTGCCAGTAGCTCCAATGCCGGGACTAGCGGGAGAAACTACGAGCAGTACTTC,CASSSNAGTSGRNYEQYF
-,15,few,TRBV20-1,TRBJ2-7,TGCAGTGCTAGATCTCAGGGGGGCCCCTCCTACGAGCAGTACTTC,CSARSQGGPSYEQYF
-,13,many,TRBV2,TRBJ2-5,TGTGCCAGCACCCCGGACAGCTCGGAGACCCAGTACTTC,CASTPDSSETQYF
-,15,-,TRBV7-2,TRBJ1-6,TGTGCCAGCAGTTTGGGGGGCGCCGGTTCTTCACCCCTCCACTTT,CASSLGGAGSSPLHF
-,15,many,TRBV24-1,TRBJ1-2,TGTGCCACCAGTGGCCCCCCTACAGGAGTCTATGGCTACACCTTC,CATSGPPTGVYGYTF
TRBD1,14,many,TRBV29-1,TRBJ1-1,TGCAGCGTTGAAGATGACAGGGGGAACACTGAAGCTTTCTTT,CSVEDDRGNTEAFF
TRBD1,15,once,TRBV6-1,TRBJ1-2,TGTGCCAGCAGTGAAACAGGGGATATAAACTATGGCTACACCTTC,CASSETGDINYGYTF
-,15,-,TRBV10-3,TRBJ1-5,TGTGCCATCAGCCGCCAGGGAGATAGCAATCAGCCCCAGCATTTT,CAISRQGDSNQPQHF
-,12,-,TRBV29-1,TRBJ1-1,TGCAGCGTTGAGTTGCAGGGTATTGAAGCTTTCTTT,CSVELQGIEAFF
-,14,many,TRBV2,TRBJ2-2,TGTGCCAGCAGTGATCAAGGGGACACCGGGGAGCTGTTTTTT,CASSDQGDTGELFF
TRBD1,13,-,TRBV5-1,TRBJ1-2,TGCGCCAGCAGCCGGACAGGGGGCGTTGGCTACACCTTC,CASSRTGGVGYTF
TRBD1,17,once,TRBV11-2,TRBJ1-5,TGTGCCAGCAGCTGGACTTCGGGACAGGGGAGTCATCAGCCCCAGCATTTT,CASSWTSGQGSHQPQHF
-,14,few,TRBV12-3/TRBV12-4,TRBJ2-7,TGTGCCAGCAGTTTCCAGGGCAGGGCCTACGAGCAGTACTTC,CASSFQGRAYEQYF
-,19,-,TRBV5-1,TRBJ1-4,TGTGCCAGCAGCTATACTCGGGGAAAACAAACAGCATATAATGAAAAACTGTTTTTT,CASSYTRGKQTAYNEKLFF
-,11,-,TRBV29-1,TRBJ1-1,TGCAGCTTATCGAGGGACACTGAAGCTTTCTTT,CSLSRDTEAFF
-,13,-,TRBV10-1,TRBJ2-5,TGCGCCAGCAGTGAGTCGATCGGGGGGACCCAGTACTTC,CASSESIGGTQYF
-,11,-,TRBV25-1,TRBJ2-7,TGTGCCGGCAGGGTCTCTGGGGAGCAGTACTTC,CAGRVSGEQYF
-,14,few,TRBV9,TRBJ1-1,TGTGCCAGCAGCGCCGGCCCCAGTGGCACTGAAGCTTTCTTT,CASSAGPSGTEAFF
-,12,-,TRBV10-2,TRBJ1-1,TGCGCCAGCAGTGCAGGGGTCGCTGAAGCTTTCTTT,CASSAGVAEAFF
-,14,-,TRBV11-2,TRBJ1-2,TGTGCCAGCAGCTGCAGGGGACTCAACTATGGCTACACCTTC,CASSCRGLNYGYTF
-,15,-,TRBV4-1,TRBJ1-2,TGCGCCAGCAGCCAAGAGAGGCGGGTCGAGACTAAACAGGTCTTC,CASSQERRVETKQVF
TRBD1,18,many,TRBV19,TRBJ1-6,TGTGCCAGTAGTACCATCCCGGGACAGATAGAGGCTGGTTCACCCCTCCACTTT,CASSTIPGQIEAGSPLHF
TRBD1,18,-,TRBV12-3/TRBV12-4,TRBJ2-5,TGTGCCAGCAGTAACCCAGGGGGGGGGACAGGGAAGGAAGAGACCCAGTACTTC,CASSNPGGGTGKEETQYF
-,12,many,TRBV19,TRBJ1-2,TGTGCCAGTACCCTGGGCCAGGGGGGCTACACCTTC,CASTLGQGGYTF
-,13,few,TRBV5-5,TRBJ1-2,TGTGCCAGCAGGCCGCCAGGGGCTGGCGGCTACACCTTC,CASRPPGAGGYTF
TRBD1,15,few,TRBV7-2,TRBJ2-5,TGTGCCAGCAGCCACCCGACAGGGGGCTACGAGACCCAGTACTTC,CASSHPTGGYETQYF
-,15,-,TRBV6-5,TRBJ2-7,TGTGCCAGCAGTTACTCGCCAGGGAACGTCCACGAGCAGTACTTC,CASSYSPGNVHEQYF
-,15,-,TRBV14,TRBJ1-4,TGTGCCAGCAGCCCGTCAGCCCTGGGGAGTGAAAAACTGTTTTTT,CASSPSALGSEKLFF
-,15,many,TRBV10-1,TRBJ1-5,TGCGCCAGCAGTGATGGGGCGGAGGGGTCGGAGCCCCAGCATTTT,CASSDGAEGSEPQHF
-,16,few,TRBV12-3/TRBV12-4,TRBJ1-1,TGTGCCAGCAGTTTCCCGACGGCGCCCCTGAACACTGAAGCTTTCTTT,CASSFPTAPLNTEAFF
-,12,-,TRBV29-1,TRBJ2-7,TGCAGCGTTGGCCCCTCCCGGTACGAGCAGTACTTC,CSVGPSRYEQYF
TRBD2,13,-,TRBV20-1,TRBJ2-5,TGCAGTGCTAGCGAAGCGGGGAAAGAGACCCAGTACTTC,CSASEAGKETQYF
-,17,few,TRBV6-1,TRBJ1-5,TGTGCCAGCAGTGAAGTGAACAGTATAGTGAGCAATCAGCCCCAGCATTTT,CASSEVNSIVSNQPQHF
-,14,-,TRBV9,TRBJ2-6,TGTGCCAGCAGCGTAATAGCGGGGGCCAACGTCCTGACTTTC,CASSVIAGANVLTF